The 10 T cell receptor beta chains listed next were all sequenced from one sample in a study of CD8+ T cells in alopecia areata. The authors extracted RNA and reverse transcribed it into cDNA as the sequencing template. TCRdb's copy holds only in-frame clones and misses some; the assay was immunoSEQ multiplex PCR. Among about 200,000 clones listed, more than 45% were seen once. The source material was CD4+ T cells sorted from blood, sampled at week 0. Every receptor here comes from a human donor with alopecia areata.

This rearrangement joins TRBV20-1 to TRBJ2-7, with a weak D call TRBD1 (5 bases). The CDR3 is 11 residues long. Trimming stripped 5 bases from V and 4 bases from J, with 9 bases between. Per germline, CDR1 DFQATT and CDR2 SNEGSKA (reference sequence). The CDR3 region is CSAVAGYEQYF. Here the CDR3 DNA reads TGCAGTGCTGTGGCAGGGTACGAGCAGTACTTC.

This clone was counted once. This sequence joins TRBV15 and TRBJ1-2; TRBD1 aligns across 7 bases. Germline V lookup: CDR1 LNHNV, CDR2 YYDKDF (reference sequence). This CDR3 is 16 amino acids long. The V and J ends lost 0 bases and 4 bases, in that order; junction bases with no gene match: 8. CDR3 nucleotide sequence: TGTGCCACCAGCAGAGATGCGTCGGGACAGAGCTATGGCTACACCTTC. Translated: CATSRDASGQSYGYTF.

V and J are TRBV19 and TRBJ2-3, with D unclear. Germline V gene sequence: CDR1 LNHDA, CDR2 SQIVND (reference sequence). The CDR3 runs 14 residues. The V gene lost 2 bases and the J gene lost 2 bases, with 8 bases spanning the gap. The CDR3 is CASSITDNTDTQYF. In DNA form, the CDR3 reads TGTGCCAGTAGTATAACAGACAACACAGATACGCAGTATTTT.

V gene TRBV5-1 combines with J gene TRBJ2-3, with D possibly matching TRBD2 (6 bases). V lost 3 bases and J lost 5, with 13 bases in between. Germline CDR1 and CDR2: SGHRS and YFSETQ. This CDR3 has 14 residues. The CDR3 nucleotides read TGCGCCAGCAGCTCGGGATCCGGGGGAGATACGCAGTATTTT. It codes for CASSSGSGGDTQYF.

This clone was seen a handful of times. The genes are TRBV7-9 and TRBJ2-2, with D perhaps assigned TRBD1 or TRBD2 (5 bases each). Germline V gene data show CDR1 as SEHNR and CDR2 as FQNEAQ (reference sequence). CDR3 length equals 15 residues. Trimming took off 5 bases at V and 4 bases at J, with 14 bases between the two ends. The CDR3 DNA sequence: TGTGCCAGCAGCCCCCACGGGGCGGTCACCGGGGAGCTGTTTTTT. This encodes CASSPHGAVTGELFF. Supplemented by reference TRBV7-9 and TRBJ2-2, the full variable domain reads DTGVSQNPRHKITKRGQNVTFRCDPISEHNRLYWYRQTLGQGPEFLTYFQNEAQLEKSRLLSDRFSAERPKGSFSTLEIQRTEQGDSAMYLCASSPHGAVTGELFFGEGSRLTVL.

Here the CDR3 reads CASSQDNPGVSGYTF. Here the CDR3 DNA reads TGCGCCAGCAGCCAAGATAACCCCGGTGTTTCTGGCTACACCTTC. The chain has TRBV4-1 and TRBJ1-2; D not certain. V gave up 0 bases and J gave up 7 bases, with 15 bases separating them. CDR1 is MGHRA, CDR2 YSYEKL, per germline. The CDR3 is 15 residues long.

The chain uses TRBV5-1 and TRBJ2-1; D remains unclear. The V end was cut by 0 bases, the J end by 0 bases, with 7 bases between. Germline values: CDR1 SGHRS, CDR2 YFSETQ. The CDR3 has 15 amino acids. The CDR3, as DNA: TGCGCCAGCAGCTTGGCGGCAGGCTCCTACAATGAGCAGTTCTTC. Amino acids: CASSLAAGSYNEQFF.

In regard to this clone: Other DNA sequences in this specimen translate into the identical CDR3. J is TRBJ2-3 and V is TRBV29-1; no definite D call. In germline, CDR1 is SQVTM, CDR2 ANQGSEA. The V and J ends lost 3 bases and 13 bases respectively, with 5 bases between them. CDR3 size: 8 residues. The CDR3: CSVDREYF. CDR3 in DNA: TGCAGCGTTGATCGTGAGTATTTT.

The rearrangement joins TRBV9 to TRBJ2-7; tentatively, D is TRBD1 or TRBD2 (5 bases each). The CDR3 spans 13 residues. Between the trimmed V and J ends, which lost 4 bases and 2 bases, there was a span of 10 bases. Germline lookup yields CDR1 SGDLS and CDR2 YYNGEE. This chain's CDR3 is CASSSGRTYEQYF. Here the CDR3 DNA reads TGTGCCAGCAGCTCGGGACGGACCTACGAGCAGTACTTC.

This chain connects TRBV7-2 to TRBJ1-1; D not resolved. V was pared by 3 bases and J by 1 base, with 6 bases between. CDR3 length equals 13 residues. Per germline, CDR1 SGHTA and CDR2 FQGNSA. The CDR3 sequence is CASSFSPNTEAFF. The CDR3 DNA reads TGTGCCAGCAGCTTTTCACCGAACACTGAAGCTTTCTTT.